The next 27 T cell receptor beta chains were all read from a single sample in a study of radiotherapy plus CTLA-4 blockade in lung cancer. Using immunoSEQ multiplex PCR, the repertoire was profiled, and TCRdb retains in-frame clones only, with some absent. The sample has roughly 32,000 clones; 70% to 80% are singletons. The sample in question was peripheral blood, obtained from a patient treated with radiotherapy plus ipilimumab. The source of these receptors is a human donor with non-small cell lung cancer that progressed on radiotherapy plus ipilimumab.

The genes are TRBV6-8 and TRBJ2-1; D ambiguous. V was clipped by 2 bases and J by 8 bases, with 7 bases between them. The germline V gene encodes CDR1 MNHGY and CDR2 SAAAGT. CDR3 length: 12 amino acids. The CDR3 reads CASSYVRYEQFF. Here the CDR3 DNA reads TGTGCCAGCAGTTACGTTCGGTATGAGCAGTTCTTC.

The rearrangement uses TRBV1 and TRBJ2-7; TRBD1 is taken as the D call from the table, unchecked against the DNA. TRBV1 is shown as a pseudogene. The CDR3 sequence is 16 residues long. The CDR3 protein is CTSSQGPRAKRGEQYF. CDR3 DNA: TGCACCAGCAGCCAAGGGCCTCGGGCTAAAAGGGGCGAGCAGTACTTC.

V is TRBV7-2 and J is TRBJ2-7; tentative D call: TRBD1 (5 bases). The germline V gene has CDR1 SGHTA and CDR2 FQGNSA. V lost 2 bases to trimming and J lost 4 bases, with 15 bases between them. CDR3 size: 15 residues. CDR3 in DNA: TGTGCCAGCAGCTTAAAAATTCCAGGGATATACGAGCAGTACTTC. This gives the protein CASSLKIPGIYEQYF.

The DNA for the CDR3 is TGTGCCAGCAGCCTCGGATTTCGAGGATCGTGGACCCAGTACTTC. Translating it yields CASSLGFRGSWTQYF. The chain recombines TRBV14 with TRBJ2-5; D unresolved. CDR1 and CDR2 from the germline V gene are SGHDN and FVKESK. The CDR3 sequence is 15 residues long. The V end lost 4 bases, the J end lost 7 bases, and 19 bases lay between the germline ends. Full variable domain (missing parts from reference TRBV14 and TRBJ2-5): EAGVTQFPSHSVIEKGQTVTLRCDPISGHDNLYWYRRVMGKEIKFLLHFVKESKQDESGMPNNRFLAERTGGTYSTLKVQPAELEDSGVYFCASSLGFRGSWTQYFGPGTRLLVL.

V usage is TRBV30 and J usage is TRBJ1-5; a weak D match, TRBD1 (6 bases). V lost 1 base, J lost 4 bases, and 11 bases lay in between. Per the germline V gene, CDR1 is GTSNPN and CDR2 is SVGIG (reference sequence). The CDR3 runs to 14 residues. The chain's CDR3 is CAWSEAGENQPQHF. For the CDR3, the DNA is TGTGCCTGGAGTGAGGCAGGGGAGAATCAGCCCCAGCATTTT.

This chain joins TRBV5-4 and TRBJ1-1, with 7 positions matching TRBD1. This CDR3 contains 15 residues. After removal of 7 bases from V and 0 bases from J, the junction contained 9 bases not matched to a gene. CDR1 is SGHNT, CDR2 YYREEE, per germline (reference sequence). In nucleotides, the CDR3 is TGTGCCAGCGGCCAACAGGGGTTCATGAACACTGAAGCTTTCTTT. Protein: CASGQQGFMNTEAFF. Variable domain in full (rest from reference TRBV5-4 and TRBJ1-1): ETGVTQSPTHLIKTRGQQVTLRCSSQSGHNTVSWYQQALGQGPQFIFQYYREEENGRGNFPPRFSGLQFPNYSSELNVNALELDDSALYLCASGQQGFMNTEAFFGQGTRLTVV.

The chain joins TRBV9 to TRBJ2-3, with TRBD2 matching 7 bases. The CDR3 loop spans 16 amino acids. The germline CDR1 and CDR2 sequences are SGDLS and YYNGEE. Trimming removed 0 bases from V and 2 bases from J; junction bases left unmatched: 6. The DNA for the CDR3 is TGTGCCAGCAGCGTAGCTGCGGGAGACCTCACAGATACGCAGTATTTT. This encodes CASSVAAGDLTDTQYF.

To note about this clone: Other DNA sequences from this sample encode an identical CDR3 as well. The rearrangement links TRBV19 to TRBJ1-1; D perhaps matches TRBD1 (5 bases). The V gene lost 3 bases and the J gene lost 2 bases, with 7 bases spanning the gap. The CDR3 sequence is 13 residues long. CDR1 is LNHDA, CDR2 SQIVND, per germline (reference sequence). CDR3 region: CASSIWGNTEAFF. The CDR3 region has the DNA TGTGCCAGTAGTATTTGGGGCAACACTGAAGCTTTCTTT.

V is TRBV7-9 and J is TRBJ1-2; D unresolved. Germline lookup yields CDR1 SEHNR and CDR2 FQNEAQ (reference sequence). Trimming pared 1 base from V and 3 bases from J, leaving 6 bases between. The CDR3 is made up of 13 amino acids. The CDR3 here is CASSLEGYYGYTF. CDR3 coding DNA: TGTGCCAGCAGCTTAGAGGGATACTATGGCTACACCTTC.

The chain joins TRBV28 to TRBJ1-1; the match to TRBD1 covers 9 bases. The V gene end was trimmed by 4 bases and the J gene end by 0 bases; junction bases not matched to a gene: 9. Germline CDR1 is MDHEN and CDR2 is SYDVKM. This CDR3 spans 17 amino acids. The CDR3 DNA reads TGTGCCAGCAGTTATGAGGGGACAGGGCAAATGAACACTGAAGCTTTCTTT. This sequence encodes CASSYEGTGQMNTEAFF.

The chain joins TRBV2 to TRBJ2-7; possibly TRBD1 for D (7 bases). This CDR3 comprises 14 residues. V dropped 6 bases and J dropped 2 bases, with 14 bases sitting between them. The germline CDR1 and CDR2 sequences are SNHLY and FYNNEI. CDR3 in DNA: TGTGCCAGCAGGGAACAGGGGAGGACCTACGAGCAGTACTTC. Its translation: CASREQGRTYEQYF.

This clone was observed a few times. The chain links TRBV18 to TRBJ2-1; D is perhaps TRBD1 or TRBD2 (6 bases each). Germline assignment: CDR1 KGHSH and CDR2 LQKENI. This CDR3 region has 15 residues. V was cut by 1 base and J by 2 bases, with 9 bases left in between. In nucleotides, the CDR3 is TGTGCCAGCTCACCACGGGGGGCTCCCTACAATGAGCAGTTCTTC. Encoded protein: CASSPRGAPYNEQFF.

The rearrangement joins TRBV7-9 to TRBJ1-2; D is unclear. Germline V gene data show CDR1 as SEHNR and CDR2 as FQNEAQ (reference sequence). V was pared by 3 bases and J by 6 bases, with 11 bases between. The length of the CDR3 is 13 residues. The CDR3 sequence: CASSFRSADGYTF. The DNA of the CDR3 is TGTGCCAGCAGCTTCAGATCGGCGGATGGCTACACCTTC.

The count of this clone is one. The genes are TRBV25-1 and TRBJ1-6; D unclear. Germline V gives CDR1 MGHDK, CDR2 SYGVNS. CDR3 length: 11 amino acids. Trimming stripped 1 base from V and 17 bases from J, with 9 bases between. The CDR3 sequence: CASSESGRVHF. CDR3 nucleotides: TGTGCCAGCAGTGAATCAGGAAGGGTCCACTTT.

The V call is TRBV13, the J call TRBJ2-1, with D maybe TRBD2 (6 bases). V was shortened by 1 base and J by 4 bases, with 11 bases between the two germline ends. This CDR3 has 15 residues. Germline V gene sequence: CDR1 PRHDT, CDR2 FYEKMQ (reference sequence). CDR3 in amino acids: CASSLAGDWYNEQFF. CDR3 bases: TGTGCCAGCAGCTTAGCTGGGGACTGGTACAATGAGCAGTTCTTC.

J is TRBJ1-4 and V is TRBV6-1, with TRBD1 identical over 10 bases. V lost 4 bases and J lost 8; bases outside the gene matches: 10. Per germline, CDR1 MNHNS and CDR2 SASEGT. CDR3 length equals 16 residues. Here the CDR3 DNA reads TGTGCCAGCAGTGCAGCCCCGGGACAGGGGTGGGAAAAACTGTTTTTT. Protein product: CASSAAPGQGWEKLFF.

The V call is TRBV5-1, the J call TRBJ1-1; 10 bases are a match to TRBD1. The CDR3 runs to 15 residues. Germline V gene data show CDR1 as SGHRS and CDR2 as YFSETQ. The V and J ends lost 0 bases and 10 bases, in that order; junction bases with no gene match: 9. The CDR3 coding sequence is TGCGCCAGCAGCTTGGGGCCGGGACAGGGGACAGGAGCTTTCTTT. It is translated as CASSLGPGQGTGAFF. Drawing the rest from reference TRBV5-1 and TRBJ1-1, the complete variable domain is KAGVTQTPRYLIKTRGQQVTLSCSPISGHRSVSWYQQTPGQGLQFLFEYFSETQRNKGNFPGRFSGRQFSNSRSEMNVSTLELGDSALYLCASSLGPGQGTGAFFGQGTRLTVV.

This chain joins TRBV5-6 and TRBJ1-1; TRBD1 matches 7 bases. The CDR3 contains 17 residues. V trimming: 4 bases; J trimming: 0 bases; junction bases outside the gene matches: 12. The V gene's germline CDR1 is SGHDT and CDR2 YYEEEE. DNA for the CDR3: TGTGCCAGCAGCCCGACCGGCACAGGGGTTTTGAACACTGAAGCTTTCTTT. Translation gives CASSPTGTGVLNTEAFF.

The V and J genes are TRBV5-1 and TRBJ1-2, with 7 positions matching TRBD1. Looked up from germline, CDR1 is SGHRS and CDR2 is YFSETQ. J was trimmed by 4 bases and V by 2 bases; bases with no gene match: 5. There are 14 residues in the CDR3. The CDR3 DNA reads TGCGCCAGCAGCTTAGAGGGGGCCAGCTATGGCTACACCTTC. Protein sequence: CASSLEGASYGYTF.

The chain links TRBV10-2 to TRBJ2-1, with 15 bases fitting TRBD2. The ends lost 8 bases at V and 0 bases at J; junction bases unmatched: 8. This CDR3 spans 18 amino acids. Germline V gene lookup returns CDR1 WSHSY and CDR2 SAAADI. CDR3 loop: CASGSGTSGRSSYNEQFF. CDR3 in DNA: TGCGCCAGCGGGTCCGGGACTAGCGGGAGGAGCTCCTACAATGAGCAGTTCTTC.

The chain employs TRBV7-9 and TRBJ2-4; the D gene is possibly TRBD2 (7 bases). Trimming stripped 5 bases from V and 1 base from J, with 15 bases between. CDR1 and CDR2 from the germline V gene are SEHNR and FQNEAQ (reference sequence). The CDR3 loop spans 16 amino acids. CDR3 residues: CASSQAGQGAKNIQYF. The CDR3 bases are TGTGCCAGCAGCCAAGCGGGGCAGGGGGCCAAAAACATTCAGTACTTC.

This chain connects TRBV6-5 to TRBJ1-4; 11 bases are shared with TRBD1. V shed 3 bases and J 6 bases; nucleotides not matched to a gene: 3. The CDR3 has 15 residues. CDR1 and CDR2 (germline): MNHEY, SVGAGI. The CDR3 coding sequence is TGTGCCAGCAGTTATCGGACAGGGGGCGATGAAAAACTGTTTTTT. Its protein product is CASSYRTGGDEKLFF.

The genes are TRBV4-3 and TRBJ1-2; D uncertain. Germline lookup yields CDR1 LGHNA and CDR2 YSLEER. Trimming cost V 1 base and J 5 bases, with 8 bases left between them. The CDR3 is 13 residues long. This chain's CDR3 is CASSQAAEYGYTF. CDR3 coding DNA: TGCGCCAGCAGCCAAGCTGCTGAATATGGCTACACCTTC.

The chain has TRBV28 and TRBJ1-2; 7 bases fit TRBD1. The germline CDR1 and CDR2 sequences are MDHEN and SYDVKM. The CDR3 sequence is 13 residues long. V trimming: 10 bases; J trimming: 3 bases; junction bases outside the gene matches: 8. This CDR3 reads CAIRDSGDYGYTF. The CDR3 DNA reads TGTGCCATCCGGGACAGCGGAGACTATGGCTACACCTTC.

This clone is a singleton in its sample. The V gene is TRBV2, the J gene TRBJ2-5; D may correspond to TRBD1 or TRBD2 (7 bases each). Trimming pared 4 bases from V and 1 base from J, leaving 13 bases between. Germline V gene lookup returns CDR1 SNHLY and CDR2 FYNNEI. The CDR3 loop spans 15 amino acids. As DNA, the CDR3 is TGTGCCAGCAGTGCCCAGGGGGGGGGCCAAGAGACCCAGTACTTC. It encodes CASSAQGGGQETQYF.

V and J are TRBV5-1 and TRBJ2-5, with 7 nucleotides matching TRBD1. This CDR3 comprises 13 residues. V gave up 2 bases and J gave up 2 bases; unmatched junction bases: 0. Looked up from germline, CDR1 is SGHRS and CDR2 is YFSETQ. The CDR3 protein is CASSLQGQETQYF. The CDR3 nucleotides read TGCGCCAGCAGCTTACAGGGGCAAGAGACCCAGTACTTC.

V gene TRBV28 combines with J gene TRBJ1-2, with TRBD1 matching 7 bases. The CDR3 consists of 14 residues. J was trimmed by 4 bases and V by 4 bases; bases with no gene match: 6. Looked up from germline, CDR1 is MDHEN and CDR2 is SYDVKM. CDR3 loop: CASSSGQPRYGYTF. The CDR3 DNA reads TGTGCCAGCAGTTCGGGACAGCCCCGCTATGGCTACACCTTC.